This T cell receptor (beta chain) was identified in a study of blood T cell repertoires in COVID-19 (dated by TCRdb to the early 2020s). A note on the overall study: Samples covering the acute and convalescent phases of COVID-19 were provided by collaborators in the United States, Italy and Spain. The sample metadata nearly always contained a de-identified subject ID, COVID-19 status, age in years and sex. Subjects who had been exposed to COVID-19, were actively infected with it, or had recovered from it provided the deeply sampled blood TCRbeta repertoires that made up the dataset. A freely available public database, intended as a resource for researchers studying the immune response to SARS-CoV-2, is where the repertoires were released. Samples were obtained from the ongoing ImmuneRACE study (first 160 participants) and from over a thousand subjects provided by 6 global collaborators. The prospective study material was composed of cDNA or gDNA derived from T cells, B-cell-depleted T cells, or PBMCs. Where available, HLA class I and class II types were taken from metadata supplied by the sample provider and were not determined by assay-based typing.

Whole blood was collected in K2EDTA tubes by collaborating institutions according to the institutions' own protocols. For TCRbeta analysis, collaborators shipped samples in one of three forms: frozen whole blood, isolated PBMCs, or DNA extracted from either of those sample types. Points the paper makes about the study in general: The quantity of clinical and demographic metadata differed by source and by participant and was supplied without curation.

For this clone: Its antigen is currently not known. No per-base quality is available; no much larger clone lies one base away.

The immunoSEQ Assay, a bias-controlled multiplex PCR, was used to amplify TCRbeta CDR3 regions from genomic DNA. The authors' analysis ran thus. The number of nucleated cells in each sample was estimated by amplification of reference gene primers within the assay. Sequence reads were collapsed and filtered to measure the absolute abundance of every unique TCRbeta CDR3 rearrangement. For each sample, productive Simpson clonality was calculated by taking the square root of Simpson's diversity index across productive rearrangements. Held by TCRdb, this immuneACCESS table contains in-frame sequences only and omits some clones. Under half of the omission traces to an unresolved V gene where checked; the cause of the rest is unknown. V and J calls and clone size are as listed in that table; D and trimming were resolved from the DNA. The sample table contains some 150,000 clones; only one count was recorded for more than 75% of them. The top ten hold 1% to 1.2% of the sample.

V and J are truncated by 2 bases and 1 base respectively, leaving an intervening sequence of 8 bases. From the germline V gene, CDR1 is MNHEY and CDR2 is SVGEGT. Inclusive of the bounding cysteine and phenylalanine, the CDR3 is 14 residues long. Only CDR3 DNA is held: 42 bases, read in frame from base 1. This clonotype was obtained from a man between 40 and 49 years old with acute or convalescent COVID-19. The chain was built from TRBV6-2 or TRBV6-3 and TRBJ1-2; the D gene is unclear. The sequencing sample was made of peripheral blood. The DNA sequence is TGTGCCAGCAGTTACAATCAGAATAACTATGGCTACACCTTC. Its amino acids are CASSYNQNNYGYTF.